This entry lists 7 T cell receptor beta chains sequenced from one sample in a study of blood T cells in healthy people across ages. It was with a sample-barcoded 5' primer and a J-beta primer mix that a second PCR of about 6 to 12 cycles was run. TCRdb reanalysed the 5' RACE reads using MiXCR and keeps one entry per CDR3 protein. The data contain 650,000 to 700,000 distinct CDR3 sequences, roughly 30% of them singletons. Sample: blood. The receptors shown here come from a woman older than 75 in good health.

The V call is TRBV11-1, the J call TRBJ2-1; 15 bases are shared with TRBD2. The CDR3 consists of 15 residues. Germline CDR1 SGHAT, CDR2 FQDESV (reference sequence). Germline trimming cut 4 bases from V and 8 bases from J; bases unmatched to any gene: 3. CDR3 nucleotide sequence: TGTGCCAGCAGCTCGGGACTAGCGGGAGGCGATGAGCAGTTCTTC. Its protein is CASSSGLAGGDEQFF.

This clonotype has only one observation. V is TRBV5-1 and J is TRBJ2-5, with D perhaps assigned TRBD1 or TRBD2 (5 bases each). V shed 4 bases and J shed 2 bases, with 9 bases lying between them. CDR3 length equals 13 residues. Germline lookup yields CDR1 SGHRS and CDR2 YFSETQ. The CDR3 reads CASSKGRQETQYF. The CDR3 DNA is TGCGCCAGCAGCAAGGGACGGCAAGAGACCCAGTACTTC.

This clonotype was counted many times. The CDR3 sequence: CASSPRQGDVIDVGYTF. The CDR3 DNA sequence: TGTGCCAGCAGCCCTCGACAGGGAGACGTAATTGATGTGGGCTACACCTTC. The genes are TRBV7-9 and TRBJ1-2; 7 nucleotides line up with TRBD1. V trimming: 5 bases; J trimming: 8 bases; junction bases outside the gene matches: 20. This CDR3 spans 17 amino acids. Germline lookup yields CDR1 SEHNR and CDR2 FQNEAQ (reference sequence).

The chain recombines TRBV5-1 with TRBJ2-5, with D hard to call. The DNA end is a closer match to TRBJ2-7, so the J assignment may be wrong. This CDR3 region has 13 residues. The germline CDR1 and CDR2 sequences are SGHRS and YFSETQ. CDR3 residues: CASSYDIRYEQYF. The CDR3 DNA is TGCGCCAGCAGCTACGACATTCGCTACGAGCAGTACTTC.

V and J are TRBV29-1 and TRBJ2-2; D not certain. Germline CDR1 is SQVTM and CDR2 is ANQGSEA. The length of the CDR3 is 13 residues. Trimming removed 7 bases from V and 0 bases from J, with 9 bases in between. The CDR3 DNA follows: TGCAGCGGGTCGGTGTCGAACACCGGGGAGCTGTTTTTT. This sequence encodes CSGSVSNTGELFF.

In its sample, this clonotype was seen many times. The V gene is TRBV4-3, the J gene TRBJ2-7, with 9 positions matching TRBD1. V gave up 0 bases and J gave up 4 bases; unmatched junction bases: 4. This CDR3 has 15 amino acids. The germline CDR1 and CDR2 sequences are LGHNA and YSLEER. This CDR3 is CASSQDWGQGYEQYF. The CDR3, as DNA: TGCGCCAGCAGCCAAGATTGGGGACAGGGTTACGAGCAGTACTTC.

The table lists this clonotype with many counts. The gene calls are TRBV4-3 and TRBJ1-4; 9 bases agree with TRBD1. Looked up from germline, CDR1 is LGHNA and CDR2 is YSLEER. This CDR3 has 15 amino acids. V trimming: 1 base; J trimming: 5 bases; junction bases outside the gene matches: 2. The chain's CDR3 is CASSQGGTGNEKLFF. CDR3 nucleotides: TGCGCCAGCAGCCAAGGTGGGACAGGGAATGAAAAACTGTTTTTT.